What follows are 10 T cell receptor beta chains derived from one specimen sequenced in a study of blood T cell repertoires in COVID-19. Data came from immunoSEQ multiplex PCR; TCRdb stores just in-frame clones and leaves some out. The table records hundreds of thousands of clones, about 89% of them present only once. Material for sequencing was peripheral blood. The receptors originated from a woman in her forties or fifties with COVID-19, enrolled during active disease.

The rearrangement links TRBV7-9 to TRBJ1-4; D call uncertain. Germline V lookup: CDR1 SEHNR, CDR2 FQNEAQ (reference sequence). This CDR3 contains 13 residues. With 5 bases removed from V and 6 bases from J, the gap between germline ends came to 10 bases. The CDR3 DNA follows: TGTGCCAGCAGCGGCCGGGTTCATGAAAAACTGTTTTTT. Encoded protein: CASSGRVHEKLFF.

The chain uses TRBV3-1 (or the pseudogene TRBV3-2) and TRBJ2-5; maybe TRBD2 (5 bases). CDR3 length equals 15 residues. Per germline, CDR1 LGHDT and CDR2 YNNKEL (reference sequence). The V gene lost 2 bases and the J gene lost 2 bases, with 12 bases spanning the gap. This CDR3 is CASSQLVSGQETQYF. The CDR3 bases are TGTGCCAGCAGCCAACTAGTGTCGGGGCAAGAGACCCAGTACTTC.

The genes are TRBV6-5 and TRBJ2-3; weak D call: TRBD1 (6 bases). The CDR3 contains 15 residues. V lost 2 bases and J lost 0, with 9 bases in between. Germline V lookup: CDR1 MNHEY, CDR2 SVGAGI. The CDR3 nucleotides are TGTGCCAGCAGTTACCGCAGGGGTAGCACAGATACGCAGTATTTT. Protein: CASSYRRGSTDTQYF.

This chain links TRBV2 with TRBJ2-3; 10 bases line up with TRBD1. The germline gives CDR1 SNHLY, CDR2 FYNNEI. V dropped 6 bases and J dropped 1; count of bases not matched to a gene: 4. This CDR3 is 15 amino acids long. CDR3 residues: CASSRDRGGTDTQYF. The DNA for the CDR3 is TGTGCCAGCAGCCGGGACAGGGGAGGCACAGATACGCAGTATTTT.

The genes are TRBV7-6 and TRBJ2-5; D gene uncertain. The germline gives CDR1 SGHVS, CDR2 FNYEAQ. This CDR3 has 12 amino acids. The V end was cut by 1 base, the J end by 14 bases, with 14 bases between. The CDR3 DNA reads as TGTGCCAGCAGCTTAGGAGCAAAGCACCTATACTTC. Translated, it gives CASSLGAKHLYF.

V and J are TRBV5-1 and TRBJ2-2; TRBD1 matches at 9 bases. Germline CDR1 SGHRS, CDR2 YFSETQ. The V and J ends lost 2 bases and 6 bases, in that order; junction bases with no gene match: 5. The CDR3 sequence is 15 residues long. The CDR3 nucleotides are TGCGCCAGCAGCTTCGGACAGGGGTTTTCCGGGGAGCTGTTTTTT. This encodes CASSFGQGFSGELFF.

Concerning this clone: Relative to the germline gene, one junction end is altered; a read error may explain this. The chain has TRBV19 and TRBJ1-6; 9 bases match TRBD1. This CDR3 has 18 amino acids. Per germline, CDR1 LNHDA and CDR2 SQIVND (reference sequence). CDR3 DNA sequence: TGTGCCAGCAGTATTGGGGGGACAGGGATACGACCTAATTCACCCCTCCACTTT. Translated: CASSIGGTGIRPNSPLHF.

This clone came up a few times. The chain has TRBV10-1 and TRBJ2-3, with a possible D match to TRBD2 (5 bases). CDR3 length: 18 residues. V lost 6 bases, J lost 0 bases, and 22 bases lay in between. Germline CDR1 is WNHNN and CDR2 is SYGVQD (reference sequence). CDR3 region: CASRVAWRGLTSTDTQYF. Written as DNA, the CDR3 is TGCGCCAGCAGGGTGGCCTGGAGAGGGCTCACTAGCACAGATACGCAGTATTTT.

The gene calls are TRBV10-2 and TRBJ2-1; 9 bases fit TRBD2. In germline, CDR1 is WSHSY, CDR2 SAAADI. This CDR3 has 14 residues. V lost 4 bases and J lost 3; bases outside the gene matches: 1. Here the CDR3 DNA reads TGCGCCAGCAGTGGACTAGCGGACTACAATGAGCAGTTCTTC. Translating it yields CASSGLADYNEQFF.

J is TRBJ1-3 and V is TRBV30; D call uncertain. Between the trimmed V and J ends, which lost 1 base and 3 bases, there was a span of 13 bases. CDR1 GTSNPN and CDR2 SVGIG come from the germline V gene (reference sequence). The CDR3 contains 15 residues. The CDR3 is CAWSDTLRGGNTIYF. CDR3 DNA: TGTGCCTGGAGTGATACCCTCCGAGGTGGAAACACCATATATTTT.